This record concerns one T cell receptor (beta chain) sequence. Profiled with immunoSEQ multiplex PCR; TCRdb holds only in-frame clones, not every one. The profile shows tens of thousands of clones, around 85% of them singletons. V was shortened by 1 base and J by 3 bases, with 12 bases between the two germline ends. Germline values: CDR1 LGHNA, CDR2 YSLEER. The CDR3 is made up of 15 amino acids. This sample is part of a study of blood T cell repertoires in COVID-19. The V call is TRBV4-3, the J call TRBJ2-5; D perhaps matches TRBD1 (5 bases). The origin of this receptor is a man at least 80 years old with acute or convalescent COVID-19. Sequencing was done on a sample of peripheral blood. The CDR3 DNA reads as TGCGCCAGCAGCCAAGTAAGGGGTCCCAAAGAGACCCAGTACTTC. It specifies CASSQVRGPKETQYF.